This passage covers 31 T cell receptor beta chains from one sample sequenced in a study of blood T cell repertoires in COVID-19 (dated by TCRdb to the early 2020s). Libraries were built with the immunoSEQ multiplex PCR assay. TCRdb provides this immuneACCESS table in a form limited to in-frame rearrangements. Some clones are lacking; in checked studies, under half of them reflect an unresolved V gene, and why the rest are absent is not known. Across this sample there are 110,000 to 150,000 clones, with 79% seen only once. In total, the top ten clones hold 8.6% of the sample. Sequences were obtained from peripheral blood. The source is a man in his forties or fifties with active or convalescent COVID-19.

The chain couples TRBV6-5 to TRBJ2-1; TRBD2 agrees at 13 bases. CDR1 and CDR2 (germline): MNHEY, SVGAGI. CDR3 size: 15 residues. Trimming cost V 6 bases and J 9 bases; bases outside gene matches: 8. The CDR3 loop is CASSDGLAGVAEQFF. The CDR3 bases are TGTGCCAGCAGCGATGGACTAGCGGGAGTAGCTGAGCAGTTCTTC.

V and J are TRBV9 and TRBJ2-7; D is perhaps TRBD2 (6 bases). Germline CDR1 SGDLS, CDR2 YYNGEE. V dropped 2 bases and J dropped 6 bases, with 15 bases sitting between them. CDR3 length equals 14 residues. CDR3 nucleotides: TGTGCCAGCAGCGTCGAAACGGGAGTGAGCGAGCAGTACTTC. Protein product: CASSVETGVSEQYF. Using reference TRBV9 and TRBJ2-7 for the parts outside the CDR3, the full variable domain is DSGVTQTPKHLITATGQRVTLRCSPRSGDLSVYWYQQSLDQGLQFLIQYYNGEERAKGNILERFSAQQFPDLHSELNLSSLELGDSALYFCASSVETGVSEQYFGPGTRLTVT.

The J gene is TRBJ2-1, the V gene TRBV2, with D tentatively TRBD2 (6 bases). The V and J ends lost 6 bases and 6 bases respectively, with 9 bases between them. Germline V gene sequence: CDR1 SNHLY, CDR2 FYNNEI. The CDR3 spans 12 residues. The CDR3 nucleotides are TGTGCCAGCAGCCCCGGGAGCAATGAGCAGTTCTTC. Translated: CASSPGSNEQFF.

The J gene is TRBJ2-5, the V gene TRBV30, with D perhaps TRBD2 (5 bases). Germline CDR1 reads GTSNPN; CDR2 reads SVGIG (reference sequence). V was clipped by 2 bases and J by 1 base, with 11 bases between them. The CDR3 extends over 14 amino acids. As DNA, the CDR3 is TGTGCCTGGAGTAAAGAGGGTTCCCAAGAGACCCAGTACTTC. It is translated as CAWSKEGSQETQYF.

This clone has a single count. The genes are TRBV18 and TRBJ1-5; D is perhaps TRBD1 (6 bases). The CDR3 runs 14 residues. Germline V CDR1 and CDR2: KGHSH, LQKENI. Trimming removed 6 bases at V and 4 bases at J, with 13 bases between. Written as DNA, the CDR3 is TGTGCCAGCTCTTTAGGGACACCAAATCAGCCCCAGCATTTT. Its protein product is CASSLGTPNQPQHF. Combining the CDR3 with reference TRBV18 and TRBJ1-5 gives the whole variable domain NAGVMQNPRHLVRRRGQEARLRCSPMKGHSHVYWYRQLPEEGLKFMVYLQKENIIDESGMPKERFSAEFPKEGPSILRIQQVVRGDSAAYFCASSLGTPNQPQHFGDGTRLSIL.

This clone appeared a few times. This chain connects TRBV27 to TRBJ2-1, with D possibly matching TRBD2 (5 bases). V gave up 3 bases and J gave up 10 bases, with 16 bases separating them. This CDR3 contains 14 residues. The germline CDR1 and CDR2 sequences are MNHEY and SMNVEV (reference sequence). Here the CDR3 reads CASSFMSLTGEQFF. The CDR3 DNA reads TGTGCCAGCAGTTTTATGAGCCTGACGGGGGAGCAGTTCTTC.

This clone was picked up a small number of times. The V and J genes are TRBV29-1 and TRBJ2-1; TRBD1 aligns across 7 bases. The germline gives CDR1 SQVTM, CDR2 ANQGSEA. The CDR3 is 13 amino acids. With V trimmed by 4 bases and J by 8 bases, 8 bases remained unmatched. The CDR3 DNA sequence: TGCAGCGTTGGCTGGGCAGGGGGTCATGAGCAGTTCTTC. Translation: CSVGWAGGHEQFF.

The genes are TRBV11-2 and TRBJ2-1; 10 bases fit TRBD2. V dropped 4 bases and J dropped 5; count of bases not matched to a gene: 8. The germline V gene encodes CDR1 SGHAT and CDR2 FQNNGV. The CDR3 consists of 16 residues. The CDR3 loop is CASSWILAGVDNEQFF. The CDR3 nucleotides are TGTGCCAGCAGCTGGATCCTAGCGGGAGTAGACAATGAGCAGTTCTTC.

V is TRBV6-4 and J is TRBJ2-3; perhaps TRBD2 as D (6 bases). The CDR3 is made up of 15 amino acids. Trimming shortened V by 8 bases and J by 1 base, and 16 bases separated the two germline ends. CDR1 and CDR2 (germline): MRHNA, SNTAGT. The CDR3 region is CASGGRRPCTDTQYF. The CDR3, as DNA: TGTGCCAGCGGGGGGAGGAGGCCCTGCACAGATACGCAGTATTTT.

There are a few counts of this clone. The CDR3 sequence: CSVPDRAHSYGYTF. In DNA form, the CDR3 reads TGCAGCGTCCCGGACAGGGCACATAGCTATGGCTACACCTTC. This sequence joins TRBV29-1 and TRBJ1-2; TRBD1 aligns across 8 bases. V was clipped by 6 bases and J by 4 bases; unmatched bases: 10. This CDR3 contains 14 residues. Germline V lookup: CDR1 SQVTM, CDR2 ANQGSEA.

The chain's CDR3 is CASSVGASENTGELFF. CDR3 DNA sequence: TGTGCCAGCAGCGTAGGGGCTAGCGAGAACACCGGGGAGCTGTTTTTT. This rearrangement joins TRBV9 to TRBJ2-2; weak D call: TRBD2 (6 bases). Germline CDR1 reads SGDLS; CDR2 reads YYNGEE. The V and J ends lost 0 bases and 1 base respectively, with 10 bases between them. This CDR3 is built from 16 residues.

The rearrangement uses TRBV27 and TRBJ1-2; 8 bases fit TRBD1. Unmatched junction bases numbered 7, after V lost 5 bases and J lost 8 bases. Germline V lookup: CDR1 MNHEY, CDR2 SMNVEV (reference sequence). CDR3 length equals 13 residues. The CDR3 sequence: CASSLGTGSGYTF. CDR3 DNA: TGTGCCAGCAGTCTAGGGACAGGATCCGGCTACACCTTC.

The DNA for the CDR3 is TGTGCCAGCAGTCTTCTCCAGGCAGGCCCATACAATGAGCAGTTCTTC. Its protein is CASSLLQAGPYNEQFF. The rearrangement joins TRBV28 to TRBJ2-1; no firm D call. With 5 bases removed from V and 4 bases from J, the gap between germline ends came to 18 bases. The germline V gene encodes CDR1 MDHEN and CDR2 SYDVKM. The CDR3 runs to 16 residues.

This chain uses TRBV5-1 with TRBJ2-2; no definite D call. The germline V gene encodes CDR1 SGHRS and CDR2 YFSETQ. Trimming stripped 0 bases from V and 2 bases from J, with 5 bases between. There are 14 residues in the CDR3. The CDR3 spells CASSLDSNTGELFF. The CDR3 region has the DNA TGCGCCAGCAGCTTGGACAGCAACACCGGGGAGCTGTTTTTT.

This clone was observed a handful of times. This rearrangement joins TRBV19 to TRBJ2-2; 8 bases fit TRBD2. This CDR3 region has 14 residues. Germline CDR1 reads LNHDA; CDR2 reads SQIVND (reference sequence). V lost 3 bases to trimming and J lost 7 bases; unmatched junction nucleotides: 4. This CDR3 is CASSILTSGGELFF. The CDR3 DNA reads as TGTGCCAGTAGTATCTTAACTAGCGGCGGGGAGCTGTTTTTT.

CDR3 in DNA: TGTGCCAGCAGCTCGAATGAGCGGAACTACCCCGGGGAGCTGTTTTTT. Translated: CASSSNERNYPGELFF. V is TRBV7-3 and J is TRBJ2-2; maybe TRBD2 (5 bases). The germline CDR1 and CDR2 sequences are SGHTA and FQGTGA. The CDR3 contains 16 residues. V lost 4 bases to trimming and J lost 6 bases, with 18 bases between them.

This chain connects TRBV28 to TRBJ2-5; tentative D call: TRBD1 (6 bases). Germline CDR1 MDHEN, CDR2 SYDVKM. The CDR3 runs to 14 residues. V was trimmed by 5 bases and J by 2 bases, leaving 12 bases between them. CDR3 coding DNA: TGTGCCAGCAGTCTTGACAGGCTTCAAGAGACCCAGTACTTC. This gives the protein CASSLDRLQETQYF.

This clone was found a few times. The chain has TRBV28 and TRBJ2-3, with TRBD1 matching 12 bases. Germline V gene lookup returns CDR1 MDHEN and CDR2 SYDVKM. The CDR3 is made up of 15 amino acids. Trimming took 4 bases from V and 3 from J; bases not matched to a gene: 2. The CDR3 DNA sequence: TGTGCCAGCAGTTGGGACAGGGGGCCAACAGATACGCAGTATTTT. It specifies CASSWDRGPTDTQYF. Drawing the rest from reference TRBV28 and TRBJ2-3, the complete variable domain is DVKVTQSSRYLVKRTGEKVFLECVQDMDHENMFWYRQDPGLGLRLIYFSYDVKMKEKGDIPEGYSVSREKKERFSLILESASTNQTSMYLCASSWDRGPTDTQYFGPGTRLTVL.

V gene TRBV19 combines with J gene TRBJ1-5; 10 bases are a match to TRBD1. In germline, CDR1 is LNHDA, CDR2 SQIVND (reference sequence). The V and J ends lost 3 bases and 0 bases, in that order; junction bases with no gene match: 8. This CDR3 comprises 18 residues. The CDR3 here is CASSIGGQGGYSNQPQHF. For the CDR3, the DNA is TGTGCCAGTAGTATTGGTGGACAGGGGGGATATAGCAATCAGCCCCAGCATTTT.

This chain uses TRBV7-9 with TRBJ1-2, with D hard to call. Germline V gives CDR1 SEHNR, CDR2 FQNEAQ (reference sequence). The germline V and J ends were trimmed by 6 bases and 4 bases, with 12 bases remaining between them. The CDR3 runs 13 residues. CDR3 loop: CASRESTSYGYTF. In nucleotides, the CDR3 is TGTGCCAGCAGGGAGTCCACGTCCTATGGCTACACCTTC. The variable domain in full, with the rest retrieved from reference TRBV7-9 and TRBJ1-2, is DTGVSQNPRHKITKRGQNVTFRCDPISEHNRLYWYRQTLGQGPEFLTYFQNEAQLEKSRLLSDRFSAERPKGSFSTLEIQRTEQGDSAMYLCASRESTSYGYTFGSGTRLTVV.

V gene TRBV28 combines with J gene TRBJ2-1; the D gene is possibly TRBD2 (7 bases). This CDR3 is 15 amino acids long. Germline loops: CDR1 MDHEN, CDR2 SYDVKM. The V and J ends lost 6 bases and 2 bases respectively, with 14 bases between them. The CDR3 region has the DNA TGTGCCAGCAGATCGGGGGGCCTGACCTACAATGAGCAGTTCTTC. Amino acid sequence: CASRSGGLTYNEQFF.

The rearrangement joins TRBV5-5 to TRBJ1-1; 9 bases align to TRBD1. Trimming took 3 bases from V and 1 from J; bases not matched to a gene: 4. The germline V gene has CDR1 SGHKS and CDR2 YYEKEE (reference sequence). This CDR3 is 15 amino acids long. The CDR3 protein is CASSYRTGENTEAFF. CDR3 DNA: TGTGCCAGCAGCTACCGGACAGGGGAGAACACTGAAGCTTTCTTT.

V and J are TRBV5-8 and TRBJ2-1, with TRBD2 matching 9 bases. Germline trimming cut 0 bases from V and 6 bases from J; bases unmatched to any gene: 10. The V gene's germline CDR1 is SGHTS and CDR2 YDEGEE. This CDR3 comprises 17 residues. CDR3 region: CASSLESLAGSGNEQFF. CDR3 nucleotides: TGTGCCAGCAGCTTGGAGTCCCTAGCGGGATCCGGCAATGAGCAGTTCTTC.

In DNA, the CDR3 is TGTGCCAGCTCACCAGGACAGGGAGAGAATGGCTACACCTTC. Amino acids: CASSPGQGENGYTF. The chain links TRBV18 to TRBJ1-2; TRBD1 aligns across 8 bases. The CDR3 spans 14 residues. Trimming removed 2 bases from V and 6 bases from J; junction bases left unmatched: 5. The germline V gene has CDR1 KGHSH and CDR2 LQKENI.

The V and J genes are TRBV19 and TRBJ2-1; TRBD1 aligns across 7 bases. There are 14 residues in the CDR3. CDR1 is LNHDA, CDR2 SQIVND, per germline (reference sequence). Trimming took 11 bases from V and 8 from J; bases not matched to a gene: 15. The CDR3 region has the DNA TGTGCCTCCTTGTCCGGCAGGGGGTATGATGAGCAGTTCTTC. Amino acid sequence: CASLSGRGYDEQFF.

The chain links TRBV9 to TRBJ1-3, with unresolved D. The CDR3 length is 14 residues. Germline CDR1 SGDLS, CDR2 YYNGEE. V was clipped by 0 bases and J by 1 base, with 5 bases between them. Written as DNA, the CDR3 is TGTGCCAGCAGCGTAGGGAGATCTGGAAACACCATATATTTT. As protein: CASSVGRSGNTIYF.

The V and J genes are TRBV7-9 and TRBJ2-7; 8 bases agree with TRBD2. After removal of 6 bases from V and 2 bases from J, the junction contained 12 bases not matched to a gene. The CDR3 covers 16 residues. Germline lookup yields CDR1 SEHNR and CDR2 FQNEAQ (reference sequence). The CDR3 reads CASRYGAGLGPYEQYF. The CDR3 DNA reads as TGTGCCAGCAGGTATGGAGCGGGACTAGGTCCCTACGAGCAGTACTTC.

The chain links TRBV7-9 to TRBJ1-4, with 11 bases lining up with TRBD1. Germline-derived CDR1 and CDR2 are SEHNR and FQNEAQ (reference sequence). CDR3 length equals 18 residues. The junction had 11 bases not matched to a gene; V was cut back by 5 bases and J by 3 bases. In DNA, the CDR3 is TGTGCCAGCAGCGATATCCGGGACAGGGGGTTATCTAATGAAAAACTGTTTTTT. Translated, it gives CASSDIRDRGLSNEKLFF.

The chain joins TRBV28 to TRBJ1-5, with 7 positions matching TRBD1. Germline V gene sequence: CDR1 MDHEN, CDR2 SYDVKM. The CDR3 runs to 14 residues. Trimming cost V 7 bases and J 6 bases; bases outside gene matches: 9. The CDR3 coding sequence is TGTGCCAGCACCACAGGGGAGGACGGTCAGCCCCAGCATTTT. The encoded protein is CASTTGEDGQPQHF.

In its sample, this clone was seen once. V gene TRBV29-1 combines with J gene TRBJ2-7; 7 positions match TRBD1. The ends lost 4 bases at V and 5 bases at J; junction bases unmatched: 2. Looked up from germline, CDR1 is SQVTM and CDR2 is ANQGSEA. The length of the CDR3 is 11 residues. CDR3 in DNA: TGCAGCGTTGGGGACAGCCACGAGCAGTACTTC. This encodes CSVGDSHEQYF.

The chain is built from TRBV28 and TRBJ2-7; 10 bases are a match to TRBD1. The CDR3 loop spans 16 amino acids. With 4 bases clipped from V and 2 bases from J, the junction kept 8 bases outside the gene matches. Per the germline V gene, CDR1 is MDHEN and CDR2 is SYDVKM. CDR3 protein: CASSSWDRGKAYEQYF. For the CDR3, the DNA is TGTGCCAGCAGTTCATGGGACAGGGGAAAGGCCTACGAGCAGTACTTC.